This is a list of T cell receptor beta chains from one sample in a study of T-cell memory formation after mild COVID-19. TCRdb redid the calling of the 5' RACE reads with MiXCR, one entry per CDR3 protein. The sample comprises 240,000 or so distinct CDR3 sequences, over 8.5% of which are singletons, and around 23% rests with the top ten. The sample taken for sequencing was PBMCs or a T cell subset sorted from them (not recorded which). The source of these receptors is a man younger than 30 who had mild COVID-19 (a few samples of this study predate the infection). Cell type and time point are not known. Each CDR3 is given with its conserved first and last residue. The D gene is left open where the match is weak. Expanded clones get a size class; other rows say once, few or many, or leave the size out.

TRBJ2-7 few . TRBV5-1 CASSLGFDEQYF TGCGCCAGCAGCTTGGGGTTTGATGAGCAGTACTTC
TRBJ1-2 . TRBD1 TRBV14 CASSPGTGGFGYTF TGTGCCAGCAGCCCAGGGACAGGGGGCTTTGGCTACACCTTC
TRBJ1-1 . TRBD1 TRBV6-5 CASSRTGRSGTEAFF TGTGCCAGCAGTCGGACAGGGCGGTCGGGCACTGAAGCTTTCTTT
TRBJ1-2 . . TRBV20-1 CSASQQSPNYGYTF TGCAGTGCTAGTCAACAGAGTCCTAACTATGGCTACACCTTC
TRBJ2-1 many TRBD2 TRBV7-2 CASSPGLGRSEQFF TGTGCCAGCAGCCCGGGACTAGGGCGCAGTGAGCAGTTCTTC
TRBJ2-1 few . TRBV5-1 CASSLFEGEQFF TGCGCCAGCAGCTTATTTGAGGGTGAGCAGTTCTTC
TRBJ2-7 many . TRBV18 CASSLPRGRSSYEQYF TGTGCCAGCTCCCTACCACGAGGACGGAGCTCCTACGAGCAGTACTTC
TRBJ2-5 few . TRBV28 CASSLWTRQETQYF TGTGCCAGCAGTTTATGGACTAGACAAGAGACCCAGTACTTC
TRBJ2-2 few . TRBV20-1 CSARVRGAGELFF TGCAGTGCTAGGGTGCGGGGAGCCGGGGAGCTGTTTTTT
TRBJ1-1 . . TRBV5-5 CASSSTARGNTEAFF TGTGCCAGCAGTTCGACTGCCCGGGGAAACACTGAAGCTTTCTTT
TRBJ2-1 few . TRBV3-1 CASSKTGTNYNEQFF TGTGCCAGCAGTAAGACCGGGACAAATTACAATGAGCAGTTCTTC
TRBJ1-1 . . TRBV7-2 CASSSGQAAEAFF TGTGCCAGCAGCTCCGGTCAGGCCGCTGAAGCTTTCTTT
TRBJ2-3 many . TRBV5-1 CASGLASAQDTQYF TGCGCCAGCGGATTAGCCTCGGCACAAGATACGCAGTATTTT
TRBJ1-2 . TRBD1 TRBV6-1 CASSERRMTGTDGYTF TGTGCCAGCAGTGAGCGGAGAATGACAGGGACCGATGGCTACACCTTC
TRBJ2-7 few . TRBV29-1 CSVEDKAYEQYF TGCAGCGTTGAGGACAAAGCCTACGAGCAGTACTTC
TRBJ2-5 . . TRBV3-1 CASQRGTQETQYF TGTGCCAGCCAAAGAGGGACCCAAGAGACCCAGTACTTC
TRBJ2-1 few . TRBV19 CASSMAVAEQFF TGTGCCAGTAGTATGGCTGTGGCTGAGCAGTTCTTC
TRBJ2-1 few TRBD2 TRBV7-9 CATTGGGSYNEQFF TGTGCCACCACGGGGGGAGGCTCCTACAATGAGCAGTTCTTC
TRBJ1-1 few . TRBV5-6 CASSLGNEAFF TGTGCCAGCAGCCTCGGGAATGAAGCTTTCTTT
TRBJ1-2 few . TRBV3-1 CASSLSINGYTF TGTGCCAGCAGCCTATCGATTAATGGCTACACCTTC
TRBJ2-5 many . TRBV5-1 CASSLTGAEETQYF TGCGCCAGCAGCTTGACCGGGGCAGAAGAGACCCAGTACTTC
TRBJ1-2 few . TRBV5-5 CASSSWDHLKTNYGYTF TGTGCCAGCAGCTCCTGGGACCACCTAAAGACTAACTATGGCTACACCTTC
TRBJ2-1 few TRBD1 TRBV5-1 CASRFWTGRNEQFF TGCGCCAGCAGATTTTGGACAGGCCGGAATGAGCAGTTCTTC
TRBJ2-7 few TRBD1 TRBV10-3 CAISEVQGDRYF TGTGCCATCAGTGAGGTGCAGGGGGATCGGTACTTC
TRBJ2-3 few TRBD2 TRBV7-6 CASSPGTSGGRTDTQYF TGTGCCAGCAGCCCAGGGACTAGCGGGGGGCGCACAGATACGCAGTATTTT
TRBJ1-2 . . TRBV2 CASTGGAEGYTF TGTGCCAGCACCGGGGGAGCGGAAGGCTACACCTTC
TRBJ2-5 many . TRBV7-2 CASSLYVDYQETQYF TGTGCCAGCAGCCTCTATGTAGACTACCAAGAGACCCAGTACTTC
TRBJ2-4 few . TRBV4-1 CASSQDSILKSNIQYF TGCGCCAGCAGCCAAGACTCTATCCTAAAGTCAAACATTCAGTACTTC
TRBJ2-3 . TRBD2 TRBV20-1 CSAPTSGGPADTQYF TGCAGTGCGCCGACTAGCGGGGGGCCCGCAGATACGCAGTATTTT
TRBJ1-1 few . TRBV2 CASIKEGNTEAFF TGTGCCAGCATCAAAGAGGGGAACACTGAAGCTTTCTTT
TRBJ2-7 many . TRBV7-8 CASSFQGGRYEQYF TGTGCCAGCAGCTTTCAGGGGGGGCGGTACGAGCAGTACTTC
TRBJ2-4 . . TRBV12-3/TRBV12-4 CASSLAGEYKNIQYF TGTGCCAGCAGTTTAGCGGGGGAATACAAAAACATTCAGTACTTC
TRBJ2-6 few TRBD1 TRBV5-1 CASSYRTGTQPGANVLTF TGCGCCAGCAGCTATCGGACAGGGACCCAACCTGGGGCCAACGTCCTGACTTTC
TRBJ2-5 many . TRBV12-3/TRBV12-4 CASSRTGLETQYF TGTGCCAGCAGCCGGACTGGGTTGGAGACCCAGTACTTC